This T cell receptor beta chain emerged from a study of tumor T cells in aggressive B-cell lymphoma (dated by TCRdb to 2017 to 2019). For this clone: What this receptor recognizes is not known. No much larger clone is present one base from it, and per-base qualities are unavailable.

From the cysteine through the phenylalanine, the CDR3 covers 14 amino acids. Only CDR3 DNA remains: 42 bases, in frame from the first base. In the germline V gene, CDR1 corresponds to KGHSH and CDR2 to LQKENI. The junction carries 12 bases between V and J, which are trimmed by 2 bases and 7 bases respectively. Library preparation was by the immunoSEQ multiplex PCR assay. TCRdb re-hosts the immuneACCESS table, in-frame sequences only. Its copies lack some clones; in the studies checked, an unresolved V gene accounts for under half of them, and the cause for the rest is not known. In all, the sample holds under 6,500 clones, and 82% of those were seen once. About 3% of the sample rests with the top ten.

This sequence uses TRBV18 and TRBJ2-1, with TRBD1 tentatively as D gene (5 bases match). The sequencing input was tumor tissue. The TCR was taken from an adult with diffuse large B cell lymphoma. At the DNA level, the sequence is TGTGCCAGCTCACCAGGGGCAATTAAGAATGAGCAGTTCTTC. This is translated as CASSPGAIKNEQFF. Reference TRBV18 and TRBJ2-1 genes cover what lies past the CDR3, so the full variable domain is NAGVMQNPRHLVRRRGQEARLRCSPMKGHSHVYWYRQLPEEGLKFMVYLQKENIIDESGMPKERFSAEFPKEGPSILRIQQVVRGDSAAYFCASSPGAIKNEQFFGPGTRLTVL.